The rows below give T cell receptor beta chains drawn from one sample of a study of T cells after yellow fever vaccination. TCRdb passed the 5' RACE reads through MiXCR, listing each CDR3 protein once. Of some 560,000 distinct CDR3 sequences listed, over 15% were seen once; the top ten hold roughly an eighth. Specimen: PBMCs, collected 15 days after the yellow fever booster vaccination. These receptor sequences come from a man between 25 and 39 years old who received the YFV17D yellow fever vaccine. CDR3s include the opening cysteine and the closing phenylalanine or tryptophan. The D gene is left open where the match is weak. The size entry is marked missing in some rows and otherwise reads once, few, many or a size class.

TRBJ2-3	NA	TRBV7-2	TRBD2	CASRRGLAGVTDTQYF	TGTGCCAGCAGAAGGGGTTTAGCGGGAGTCACAGATACGCAGTATTTT
TRBJ1-5	NA	TRBV12-3/TRBV12-4	NA	CASRINQGLNQPQHF	TGTGCCAGCAGAATTAATCAGGGGTTGAATCAGCCCCAGCATTTT
TRBJ1-5	few	TRBV6-6	NA	CASILTPNQPQHF	TGTGCCAGCATCCTGACACCTAATCAGCCCCAGCATTTT
TRBJ2-7	many	TRBV20-1	TRBD2	CSATLAGPSYEQYF	TGCAGTGCTACCCTAGCGGGGCCCTCCTACGAGCAGTACTTC
TRBJ2-1	few	TRBV5-1	TRBD1	CASSPGGTGGNEQFF	TGCGCCAGCAGCCCTGGCGGGACAGGGGGCAATGAGCAGTTCTTC
TRBJ2-1	NA	TRBV27	NA	CASSLTSGVDSYNEQFF	TGTGCCAGCAGTCTCACGTCCGGGGTGGACTCCTACAATGAGCAGTTCTTC
TRBJ2-7	few	TRBV18	TRBD1	CASSAQQGHSYEQYF	TGTGCCAGCTCAGCTCAACAGGGGCACTCCTACGAGCAGTACTTC
TRBJ2-3	few	TRBV20-1	NA	CSARDHGTTDTQYF	TGCAGTGCTAGAGATCATGGTACAACAGATACGCAGTATTTT
TRBJ2-7	NA	TRBV7-2	NA	CATREDRREQYF	TGTGCCACACGAGAGGACCGTCGCGAGCAGTACTTC
TRBJ1-5	NA	TRBV20-1	TRBD1	CSARAGQGSNQPQHF	TGCAGTGCTAGAGCGGGACAGGGAAGCAATCAGCCCCAGCATTTT
TRBJ2-1	NA	TRBV5-1	TRBD2	CASSFVAGVDNEQFF	TGCGCCAGCAGCTTCGTCGCGGGAGTGGACAATGAGCAGTTCTTC
TRBJ2-7	NA	TRBV10-3	TRBD2	CAIQREGPAYEQYF	TGTGCCATCCAGCGGGAGGGCCCTGCCTACGAGCAGTACTTC
TRBJ2-7	NA	TRBV20-1	TRBD2	CCARPVAGDPHEQYF	TGCTGTGCTCGTCCTGTAGCGGGAGATCCCCACGAGCAGTACTTC
TRBJ2-3	few	TRBV5-1	NA	CASSSIRGTDTQYF	TGCGCCAGCAGCTCCATCAGGGGCACAGATACGCAGTATTTT
TRBJ2-1	NA	TRBV4-1	NA	CASSPDLTGYNEQFF	TGCGCCAGTTCCCCGGATCTGACGGGGTACAATGAGCAGTTCTTC
TRBJ2-5	NA	TRBV10-2	NA	CASSGDSRGETQYF	TGCGCCAGCAGTGGGGACTCCAGGGGAGAGACCCAGTACTTC
TRBJ2-7	NA	TRBV7-9	TRBD1	CASSLTQGAVEQYF	TGTGCCAGCAGCTTAACACAGGGGGCCGTCGAGCAGTACTTC
TRBJ2-3	NA	TRBV6-6	NA	CASTGSIQDTQYF	TGTGCCAGTACCGGGAGCATACAAGATACGCAGTATTTT
TRBJ2-1	NA	TRBV5-6	NA	CASSFSGERTRQFF	TGTGCCAGCAGCTTTTCCGGGGAGCGGACCAGGCAGTTCTTC
TRBJ2-5	NA	TRBV7-8	NA	CASSIDRLAETQYF	TGTGCCAGCAGCATAGACAGGCTAGCGGAGACCCAGTACTTC
TRBJ2-6	NA	TRBV7-2	NA	CASNSGSGANVLTF	TGTGCCAGCAACAGCGGCTCTGGGGCCAACGTCCTGACTTTC
TRBJ2-1	few	TRBV7-2	TRBD2	CASSLGGSHNEQFF	TGTGCCAGCAGCTTGGGCGGGAGTCACAATGAGCAGTTCTTC
TRBJ2-7	many	TRBV5-8	NA	CASSSRGTDEQYF	TGTGCCAGCAGCTCCCGGGGGACGGACGAGCAGTACTTC
TRBJ2-5	NA	TRBV19	NA	CASSTGVLETQYF	TGTGCCAGTAGTACAGGGGTTTTGGAGACCCAGTACTTC
TRBJ1-1	NA	TRBV12-3/TRBV12-4	NA	CASSWGGRNTEAFF	TGTGCCAGCAGTTGGGGCGGCAGGAACACTGAAGCTTTCTTT
TRBJ1-6	few	TRBV12-3/TRBV12-4	TRBD1	CASSLGGTGAPLHF	TGTGCCAGCAGTCTCGGGGGGACAGGCGCACCCCTCCACTTT
TRBJ1-5	NA	TRBV19	NA	CASSDRSQPQHF	TGTGCCAGTAGTGACAGGAGTCAGCCCCAGCATTTT
TRBJ2-2	NA	TRBV20-1	TRBD1	CSARAAQGADGELFF	TGCAGTGCTAGAGCGGCCCAGGGGGCGGACGGGGAGCTGTTTTTT
TRBJ2-2	few	TRBV3-1	TRBD2	CASSQRGLAGATGELFF	TGTGCCAGCAGCCAAAGAGGACTAGCGGGAGCCACCGGGGAGCTGTTTTTT
TRBJ2-5	NA	TRBV6-5	NA	CASSYLDSEETQYF	TGTGCCAGCAGTTACCTGGATTCGGAAGAGACCCAGTACTTC
TRBJ2-7	few	TRBV19	TRBD2	CASSRLAGGPPYEQYF	TGTGCCAGTAGTCGACTAGCGGGAGGGCCCCCCTACGAGCAGTACTTC
TRBJ2-1	NA	TRBV29-1	NA	CSVALGVMRGQFF	TGCAGCGTTGCACTGGGGGTCATGAGGGGGCAGTTCTTC
TRBJ1-1	few	TRBV18	NA	CASSPPNIFPEAFF	TGTGCCAGCTCACCACCGAATATATTCCCTGAAGCTTTCTTT
TRBJ2-2	NA	TRBV12-3/TRBV12-4	TRBD1	CASSSGTGVTGELFF	TGTGCCAGCAGCTCCGGGACAGGGGTCACCGGGGAGCTGTTTTTT
TRBJ2-2	few	TRBV29-1	NA	CSVAHLGGRGNGELFF	TGCAGCGTTGCCCACCTGGGGGGAAGGGGTAACGGGGAGCTGTTTTTT
TRBJ2-1	few	TRBV12-3/TRBV12-4	TRBD2	CASGLAGAVEQFF	TGTGCCAGCGGACTAGCGGGAGCGGTTGAGCAGTTCTTC
TRBJ1-1	NA	TRBV5-6	NA	CASSLTVTEAFF	TGTGCCAGCAGCTTGACAGTCACTGAAGCTTTCTTT
TRBJ2-1	many	TRBV7-6	TRBD1	CASSETGQGYEQFF	TGTGCCAGCAGCGAGACGGGACAGGGGTATGAGCAGTTCTTC
TRBJ2-7	NA	TRBV4-1	NA	CASSQDAQGFSYEQYF	TGCGCCAGCAGCCAAGATGCGCAGGGTTTCTCCTACGAGCAGTACTTC
TRBJ2-7	few	TRBV14	NA	CASSHPTGSYEQYF	TGTGCCAGCAGCCATCCCACTGGGTCCTACGAGCAGTACTTC
TRBJ2-7	NA	TRBV6-1	NA	CASSQTPWSYEQYF	TGTGCCAGCAGCCAGACGCCTTGGTCCTACGAGCAGTACTTC
TRBJ2-6	once	TRBV29-1	NA	CSVLFAPGANVLTF	TGCAGCGTCCTCTTTGCCCCTGGGGCCAACGTCCTGACTTTC
TRBJ2-4	NA	TRBV6-1	TRBD2	CASRGAGEPRKNIQYF	TGTGCCAGCAGAGGCGCGGGGGAGCCCCGCAAAAACATTCAGTACTTC
TRBJ2-7	NA	TRBV27	TRBD2	CASSFGLAGNSGEQYF	TGTGCCAGCAGTTTTGGGCTAGCGGGAAATTCAGGCGAGCAGTACTTC
TRBJ2-3	NA	TRBV7-9	NA	CASSLGPVDTQYF	TGTGCCAGCAGCTTAGGGCCGGTGGATACGCAGTATTTT
TRBJ2-7	NA	TRBV20-1	NA	CSAPGVAGHLYEQYF	TGCAGTGCCCCGGGTGTGGCGGGACACCTCTACGAGCAGTACTTC
TRBJ2-2	few	TRBV6-2/TRBV6-3	TRBD1	CATQQGAAGELFF	TGTGCCACCCAACAGGGGGCGGCCGGGGAGCTGTTTTTT
TRBJ2-2	many	TRBV5-1	TRBD2	CASIPSGSGLNTGELFF	TGCGCCAGCATCCCTAGCGGGAGTGGACTCAACACCGGGGAGCTGTTTTTT
TRBJ2-1	few	TRBV6-2/TRBV6-3	TRBD1	CASSLLPGTGVSGGGGEQFF	TGTGCCAGCAGTCTCCTCCCCGGGACAGGGGTTTCGGGGGGTGGCGGTGAGCAGTTCTTC
TRBJ2-2	NA	TRBV4-1	TRBD1	CASSNQGATTGELFF	TGCGCCAGCAGCAATCAGGGGGCGACTACCGGGGAGCTGTTTTTT
TRBJ2-7	few	TRBV6-5	NA	CASSYGLPNYEQYF	TGTGCCAGCAGTTACGGCCTTCCTAACTACGAGCAGTACTTC